The source of this TCR beta chain is a study of monozygotic twins with inflammatory bowel disease. This CDR3 has 16 amino acids. CDR1 and CDR2 from the germline V gene are DFQATT and SNEGSKA (reference sequence). TCRdb reanalyzed the 5' RACE reads and collapses them to one entry per CDR3 protein, without DNA. The table lists roughly 330,000 distinct CDR3 sequences. V is TRBV20-1 and J is TRBJ2-5; the D call of TRBD1 rests on TCRdb alone, since no DNA is present to check it. Source material: blood. The TCR sequence derives from a human donor with ulcerative colitis or Crohn's disease, or a healthy co-twin of an affected twin (not recorded which). CDR3 region: CSARDGRGGTRETQYF.